This TCR beta chain was profiled in a study of T cell responses to AZD1222 COVID-19 vaccine. Findings and limits, study-wide: After the peak T cell response, and only then, were repertoires sampled. Donors were mostly white British, more females; clonal diversity possibly underestimated.

Produced via immunoSEQ multiplex PCR; TCRdb's table is partial and in-frame only. The table shows roughly 72,000 clones, with 85% occurring only once. Comment on this clone: What it recognizes is unknown.

The CDR3 has 15 amino acids. The V end was cut by 4 bases, the J end by 3 bases, with 13 bases between. CDR1 and CDR2 from the germline V gene are SGHNT and YYREEE (reference sequence). The sequenced sample was peripheral blood, obtained on day 0 of AZD1222 vaccination. The chain recombines TRBV5-4 with TRBJ2-2, with D unresolved. The TCR comes from an adult in good health. CDR3 sequence (DNA): TGTGCCAGCAGCCTCGATTTCAGACACACCGGGGAGCTGTTTTTT. It encodes CASSLDFRHTGELFF.